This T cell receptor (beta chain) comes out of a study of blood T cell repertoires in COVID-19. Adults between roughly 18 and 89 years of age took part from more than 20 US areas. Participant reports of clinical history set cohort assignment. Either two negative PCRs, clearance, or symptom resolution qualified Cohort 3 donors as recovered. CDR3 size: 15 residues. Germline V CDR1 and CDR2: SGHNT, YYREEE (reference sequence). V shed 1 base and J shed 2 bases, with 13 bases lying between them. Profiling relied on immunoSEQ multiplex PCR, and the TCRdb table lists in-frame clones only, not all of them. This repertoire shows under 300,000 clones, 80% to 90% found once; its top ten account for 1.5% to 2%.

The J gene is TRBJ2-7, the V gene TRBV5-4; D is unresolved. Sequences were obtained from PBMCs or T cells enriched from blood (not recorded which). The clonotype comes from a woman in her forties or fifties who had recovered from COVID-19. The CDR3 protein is CASSLLGDKPYEQYF. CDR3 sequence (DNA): TGTGCCAGCAGCTTGTTGGGTGACAAACCCTACGAGCAGTACTTC.